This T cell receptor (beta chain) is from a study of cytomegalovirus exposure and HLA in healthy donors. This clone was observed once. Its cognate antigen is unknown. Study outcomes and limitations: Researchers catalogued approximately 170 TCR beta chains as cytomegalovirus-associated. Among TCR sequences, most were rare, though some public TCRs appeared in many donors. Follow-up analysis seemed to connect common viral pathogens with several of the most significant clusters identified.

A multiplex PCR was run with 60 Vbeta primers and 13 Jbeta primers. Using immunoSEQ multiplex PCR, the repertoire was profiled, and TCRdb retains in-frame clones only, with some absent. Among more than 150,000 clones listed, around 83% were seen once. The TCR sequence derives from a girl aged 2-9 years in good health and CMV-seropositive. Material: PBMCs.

CDR3 DNA sequence: TGTGCCAGCTCACCCACCCAGTATGCTCAGCCCCAGCATTTT. Protein: CASSPTQYAQPQHF. The V and J genes are TRBV18 and TRBJ1-5; D is uncertain. The CDR3 extends over 14 amino acids. In germline, CDR1 is KGHSH, CDR2 LQKENI. Trimming pared 3 bases from V and 6 bases from J, leaving 12 bases between.